This TCR beta chain was sequenced in a study of read filtering for tumor transcriptome and immune sequencing. Study-level information: After DNase treatment, RNA was made into whole-transcriptome libraries. General observations from the study: Dropping single-read clonotypes raised IR-seq and RNA-seq shared-clonotype correlation.

The library was built from 400 ng RNA with molecular barcoded adaptors for alpha/delta and beta/gamma chains. TCRdb analysed the reads with MiXCR anew, one entry per CDR3 protein. The sample gives about 63,000 distinct CDR3 sequences, around 13% of which show up once; around 43% is in the top ten. CDR1 is SQVTM and CDR2 is ANQGSEA in the germline V gene. Trimming at V came to 7 bases and at J to 7 bases, leaving 16 bases not matched to a gene. There are 16 residues in the CDR3. This clonotype was counted only a few times. Its antigen is currently unknown. The sample comprised a population of CD138-negative cells sorted from bone marrow. This receptor was identified in a donor aged 40 or over with multiple myeloma. The chain recombines TRBV29-1 with TRBJ2-2; 9 nucleotides match TRBD1. Here the CDR3 DNA reads TGCAGCGCGAGACCCGGGACAGGGATTTTAGGCGGGGAGCTGTTTTTT. Amino acids: CSARPGTGILGGELFF.